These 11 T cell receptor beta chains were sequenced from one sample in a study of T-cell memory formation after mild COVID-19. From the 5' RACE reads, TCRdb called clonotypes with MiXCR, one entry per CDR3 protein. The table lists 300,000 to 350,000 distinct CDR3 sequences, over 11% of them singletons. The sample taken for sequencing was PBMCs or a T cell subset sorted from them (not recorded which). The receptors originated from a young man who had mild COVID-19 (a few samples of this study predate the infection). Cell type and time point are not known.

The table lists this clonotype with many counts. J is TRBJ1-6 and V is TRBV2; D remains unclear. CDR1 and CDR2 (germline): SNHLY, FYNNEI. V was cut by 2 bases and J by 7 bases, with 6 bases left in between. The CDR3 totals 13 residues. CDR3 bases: TGTGCCAGCAGTGAACAGGACAATTCACCCCTCCACTTT. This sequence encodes CASSEQDNSPLHF. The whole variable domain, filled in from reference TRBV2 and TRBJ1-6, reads EPEVTQTPSHQVTQMGQEVILRCVPISNHLYFYWYRQILGQKVEFLVSFYNNEISEKSEIFDDQFSVERPDGSNFTLKIRSTKLEDSAMYFCASSEQDNSPLHFGNGTRLTVT.

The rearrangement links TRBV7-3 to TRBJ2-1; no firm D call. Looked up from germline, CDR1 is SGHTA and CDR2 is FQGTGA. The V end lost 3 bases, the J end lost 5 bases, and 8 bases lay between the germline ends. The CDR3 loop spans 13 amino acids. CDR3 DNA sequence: TGTGCCAGCAGCTTTTATGGCGACAATGAGCAGTTCTTC. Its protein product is CASSFYGDNEQFF. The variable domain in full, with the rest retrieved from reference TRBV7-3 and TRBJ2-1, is GAGVSQTPSNKVTEKGKYVELRCDPISGHTALYWYRQSLGQGPEFLIYFQGTGAADDSGLPNDRFFAVRPEGSVSTLKIQRTERGDSAVYLCASSFYGDNEQFFGPGTRLTVL.

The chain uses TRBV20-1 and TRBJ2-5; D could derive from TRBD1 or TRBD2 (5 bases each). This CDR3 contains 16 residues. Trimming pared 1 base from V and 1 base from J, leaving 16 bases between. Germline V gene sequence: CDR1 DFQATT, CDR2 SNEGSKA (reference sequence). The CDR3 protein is CSARGAEGFVQETQYF. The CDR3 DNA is TGCAGTGCTAGAGGAGCCGAGGGGTTCGTCCAAGAGACCCAGTACTTC.

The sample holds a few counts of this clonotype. The CDR3 reads CASSRSIRGRRVNTEAFF. Written as DNA, the CDR3 is TGCGCCAGCAGCCGAAGTATAAGGGGCAGACGTGTGAACACTGAAGCTTTCTTT. The genes are TRBV4-3 and TRBJ1-1, with D possibly being TRBD1 (5 bases). The ends were cut back, 4 bases at V and 0 bases at J, with 21 bases in the middle. Germline lookup yields CDR1 LGHNA and CDR2 YSLEER. This CDR3 is 18 amino acids long.

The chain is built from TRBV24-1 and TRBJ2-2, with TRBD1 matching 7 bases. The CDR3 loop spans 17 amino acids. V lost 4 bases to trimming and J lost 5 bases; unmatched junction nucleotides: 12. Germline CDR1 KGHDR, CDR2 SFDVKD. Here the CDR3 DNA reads TGTGCCACCAGTGACCGCGGTAGGGGGCTTGGGACCGGGGAGCTGTTTTTT. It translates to CATSDRGRGLGTGELFF.

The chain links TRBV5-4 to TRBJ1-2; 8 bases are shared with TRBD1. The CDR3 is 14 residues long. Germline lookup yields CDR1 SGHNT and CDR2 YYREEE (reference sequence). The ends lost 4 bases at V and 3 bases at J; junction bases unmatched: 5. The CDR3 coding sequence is TGTGCCAGCAGCCACCCGACAGGGGACTATGGCTACACCTTC. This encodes CASSHPTGDYGYTF.

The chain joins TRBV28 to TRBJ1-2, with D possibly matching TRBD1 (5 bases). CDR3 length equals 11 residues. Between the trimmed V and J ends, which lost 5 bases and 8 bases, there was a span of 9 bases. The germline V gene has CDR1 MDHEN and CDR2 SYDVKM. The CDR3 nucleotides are TGTGCCAGCAGTCCAGGGAGGGGCTACACCTTC. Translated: CASSPGRGYTF.

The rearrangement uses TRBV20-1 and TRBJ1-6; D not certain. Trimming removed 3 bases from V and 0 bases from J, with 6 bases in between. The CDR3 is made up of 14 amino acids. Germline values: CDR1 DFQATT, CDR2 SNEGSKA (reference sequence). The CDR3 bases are TGCAGTGCTAGGATAAGCTCCTATAATTCACCCCTCCACTTT. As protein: CSARISSYNSPLHF.

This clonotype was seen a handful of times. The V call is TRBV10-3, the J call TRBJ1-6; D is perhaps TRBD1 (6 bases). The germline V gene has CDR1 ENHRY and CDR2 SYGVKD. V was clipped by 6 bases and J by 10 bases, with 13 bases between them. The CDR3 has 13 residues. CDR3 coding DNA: TGTGCCATCAGACCCAGGGGAAACTCACCCCTCCACTTT. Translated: CAIRPRGNSPLHF.

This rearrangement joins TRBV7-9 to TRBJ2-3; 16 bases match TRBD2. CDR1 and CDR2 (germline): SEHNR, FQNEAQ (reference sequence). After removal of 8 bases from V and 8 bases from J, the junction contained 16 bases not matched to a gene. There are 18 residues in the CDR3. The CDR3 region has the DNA TGTGCCAGCGCCTCCGGGACTAGCGGGGGGGCCATACGAGCTACGCAGTATTTT. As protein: CASASGTSGGAIRATQYF.

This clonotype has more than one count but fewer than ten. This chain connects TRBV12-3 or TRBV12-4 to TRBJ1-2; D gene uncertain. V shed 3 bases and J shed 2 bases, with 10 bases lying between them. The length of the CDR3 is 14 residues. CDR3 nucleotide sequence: TGTGCCAGCAGTTTTTTGCTGGGGAACTATGGCTACACCTTC. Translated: CASSFLLGNYGYTF.